This T cell receptor beta chain derives from a study of blood T cell repertoires in COVID-19. Turning to the study itself: Sources were T cells, B-cell-depleted T cells, or PBMCs; the material itself was cDNA or gDNA.

Here immunoSEQ multiplex PCR was the method, and the copy in TCRdb shows in-frame clones only, minus some. The profile shows roughly 280,000 clones, about 88% of them singletons. The CDR3 runs 14 residues. V shed 7 bases and J shed 9 bases, with 19 bases lying between them. Germline CDR1 reads LNHDA; CDR2 reads SQIVND (reference sequence). The chain uses TRBV19 and TRBJ2-1; perhaps TRBD1 as D (5 bases). Sequences were obtained from peripheral blood. The sequence came from a woman younger than 45 with COVID-19, enrolled during active disease. The CDR3 loop is CASNHYTGAPEQFF. The CDR3 nucleotides read TGTGCCAGTAATCATTACACTGGGGCGCCTGAGCAGTTCTTC. Full variable domain (remainder filled in from reference TRBV19 and TRBJ2-1): DGGITQSPKYLFRKEGQNVTLSCEQNLNHDAMYWYRQDPGQGLRLIYYSQIVNDFQKGDIAEGYSVSREKKESFPLTVTSAQKNPTAFYLCASNHYTGAPEQFFGPGTRLTVL.